This T cell receptor beta chain was recorded in a study of blood T cell repertoires in COVID-19. Study background: Collection of acute and convalescent COVID-19 samples took place in the United States, Italy and Spain.

Shortly before study entry, within 2 weeks, exposed participants had met a COVID-19 case. The V gene's germline CDR1 is GTSNPN and CDR2 SVGIG (reference sequence). This CDR3 is built from 14 residues. V was clipped by 0 bases and J by 9 bases, with 12 bases between them. Profiling relied on immunoSEQ multiplex PCR, and the TCRdb table lists in-frame clones only, not all of them. Among about 260,000 clones listed, over 70% were seen once. The chain carries TRBV30 and TRBJ1-6; D may be TRBD1 (5 bases). Sequencing was carried out using PBMCs or T cells enriched from blood (not recorded which). The source of this sequence is a middle-aged woman who had been exposed to COVID-19. Here the CDR3 reads CAWSVGQGGSPLHF. The CDR3 DNA is TGTGCCTGGAGTGTAGGGCAGGGAGGTTCACCCCTCCACTTT.